This T cell receptor (beta chain) emerged from a study of blood T cell repertoires in COVID-19. Study overall: COVID-19 samples collected from the United States, Italy and Spain covered acute and convalescent phases. Nucleic acid was either cDNA or gDNA, and it came from T cells, B-cell-depleted T cells, or PBMCs.

Per the original methods: The authors estimated nucleated cell counts from reference gene primer amplification. Sequencing was performed with immunoSEQ multiplex PCR; in TCRdb, only in-frame clones are kept and a portion is missing. V, J and clone size reflect that table, while D and trimming were determined from the DNA. The sample contains 110,000 or so clones, around 85% of which appear only once. Germline lookup yields CDR1 SGHTA and CDR2 FQGTGA. The CDR3 sequence is 15 residues long. V shed 5 bases and J shed 5 bases, with 17 bases lying between them. Sequenced input: peripheral blood. V and J are TRBV7-3 and TRBJ2-3; tentative D call: TRBD2 (7 bases). The clonotype originates from a human donor in a cohort sampled during active COVID-19. CDR3 sequence (DNA): TGTGCCAGCAGCCGCCTTCGGGGGGCCATAGATACGCAGTATTTT. Its protein product is CASSRLRGAIDTQYF.